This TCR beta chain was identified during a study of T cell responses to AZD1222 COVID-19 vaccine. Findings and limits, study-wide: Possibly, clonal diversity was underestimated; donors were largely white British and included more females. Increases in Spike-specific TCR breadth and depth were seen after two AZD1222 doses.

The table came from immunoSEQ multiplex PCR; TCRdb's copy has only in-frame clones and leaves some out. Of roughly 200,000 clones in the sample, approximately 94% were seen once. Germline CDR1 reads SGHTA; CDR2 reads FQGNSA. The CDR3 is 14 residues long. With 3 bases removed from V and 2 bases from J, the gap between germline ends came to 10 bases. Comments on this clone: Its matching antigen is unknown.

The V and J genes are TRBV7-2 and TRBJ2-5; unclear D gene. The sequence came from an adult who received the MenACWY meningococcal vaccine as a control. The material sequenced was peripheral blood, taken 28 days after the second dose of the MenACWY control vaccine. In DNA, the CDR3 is TGTGCCAGCAGCTTCCAGCTAGGGCAAGAGACCCAGTACTTC. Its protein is CASSFQLGQETQYF.